These 7 T cell receptor beta chains originate from one sample sequenced in a study of cytomegalovirus exposure and HLA in healthy donors. Libraries were prepared by immunoSEQ multiplex PCR; TCRdb keeps only in-frame clonotypes and omits some of them. The table shows roughly 70,000 clones, with approximately 96% occurring only once. Sequencing used PBMCs. These receptors were taken from a woman aged 18-29 years in good health and CMV-seropositive.

The rearrangement uses TRBV19 and TRBJ2-1, with D perhaps TRBD2 (6 bases). CDR3 length: 16 amino acids. Looked up from germline, CDR1 is LNHDA and CDR2 is SQIVND (reference sequence). Trimming took off 7 bases at V and 8 bases at J, with 24 bases between the two ends. CDR3 sequence reads: CASTAKGTPYWDEQFF. The CDR3 bases are TGTGCCAGTACCGCAAAAGGGACTCCTTATTGGGATGAGCAGTTCTTC.

This chain uses TRBV6-5 with TRBJ2-2, with TRBD2 as a possible D gene (6 bases). This CDR3 region has 14 residues. Germline CDR1 MNHEY, CDR2 SVGAGI. Trimming stripped 6 bases from V and 1 base from J, with 9 bases between. The CDR3 DNA reads as TGTGCCAGCAGCAGGGACTTGAACACCGGGGAGCTGTTTTTT. Amino acids: CASSRDLNTGELFF.

Only one count was recorded for this clone. V and J are TRBV7-9 and TRBJ2-6, with D maybe TRBD1 (5 bases). The germline CDR1 and CDR2 sequences are SEHNR and FQNEAQ (reference sequence). V was pared by 4 bases and J by 0 bases, with 13 bases between. This CDR3 has 17 residues. The CDR3 region is CASSWGLRSSGANVLTF. The CDR3 DNA reads TGTGCCAGCAGCTGGGGCTTGAGGAGCTCTGGGGCCAACGTCCTGACTTTC.

The chain links TRBV28 to TRBJ2-7, with 7 bases lining up with TRBD2. Per germline, CDR1 MDHEN and CDR2 SYDVKM. The CDR3 has 16 residues. V shed 2 bases, J shed 2 bases, and the junction held 9 bases outside the gene matches. CDR3 nucleotides: TGTGCCAGCAGTTTAGTGGGGGGGGGTCCTCCCTACGAGCAGTACTTC. Its translation is CASSLVGGGPPYEQYF.

The chain combines TRBV9 with TRBJ2-3; 12 bases agree with TRBD1. CDR1 and CDR2 (germline): SGDLS, YYNGEE. The CDR3 has 22 residues. Trimming cost V 3 bases and J 0 bases; bases outside gene matches: 20. In DNA form, the CDR3 reads TGTGCCAGCAGCGCAACTCCCGGGACAGGGGGCTTTAGGGATGCTAGCACAGATACGCAGTATTTT. It codes for CASSATPGTGGFRDASTDTQYF. The whole variable domain, remainder taken from reference TRBV9 and TRBJ2-3, is DSGVTQTPKHLITATGQRVTLRCSPRSGDLSVYWYQQSLDQGLQFLIQYYNGEERAKGNILERFSAQQFPDLHSELNLSSLELGDSALYFCASSATPGTGGFRDASTDTQYFGPGTRLTVL.

This clone has a single count. This chain's CDR3 is CASSSRGTSGRAGNEQFF. In DNA, the CDR3 is TGTGCCAGCAGCTCACGGGGGACTAGCGGGAGGGCAGGTAATGAGCAGTTCTTC. V and J are TRBV5-6 and TRBJ2-1, with 16 bases lining up with TRBD2. Germline trimming cut 3 bases from V and 7 bases from J; bases unmatched to any gene: 10. The CDR3 spans 18 residues. Looked up from germline, CDR1 is SGHDT and CDR2 is YYEEEE.

This chain connects TRBV9 to TRBJ2-1, with a possible D match to TRBD2 (6 bases). V was clipped by 0 bases and J by 3 bases, with 10 bases between them. The CDR3 covers 15 residues. Germline CDR1 reads SGDLS; CDR2 reads YYNGEE. The CDR3 nucleotides are TGTGCCAGCAGCGTAGACGGGAGTGGCTACAATGAGCAGTTCTTC. Amino acids: CASSVDGSGYNEQFF.